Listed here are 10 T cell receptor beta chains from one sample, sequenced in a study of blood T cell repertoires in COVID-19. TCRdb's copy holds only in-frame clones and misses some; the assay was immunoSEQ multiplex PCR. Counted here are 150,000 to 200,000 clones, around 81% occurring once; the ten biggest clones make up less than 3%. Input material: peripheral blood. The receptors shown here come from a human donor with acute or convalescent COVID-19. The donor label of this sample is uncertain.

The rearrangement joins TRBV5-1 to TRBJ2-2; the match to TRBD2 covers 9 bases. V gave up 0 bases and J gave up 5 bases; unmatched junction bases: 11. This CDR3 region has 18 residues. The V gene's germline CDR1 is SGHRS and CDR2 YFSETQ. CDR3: CASSLGLNGGRATGELFF. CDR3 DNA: TGCGCCAGCAGCTTGGGACTCAACGGCGGGAGGGCAACCGGGGAGCTGTTTTTT.

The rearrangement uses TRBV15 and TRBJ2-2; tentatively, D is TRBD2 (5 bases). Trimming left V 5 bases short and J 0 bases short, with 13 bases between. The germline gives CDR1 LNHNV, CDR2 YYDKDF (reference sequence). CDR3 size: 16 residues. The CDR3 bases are TGTGCCACCAGCCCGAGGGCCGACTCGAACACCGGGGAGCTGTTTTTT. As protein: CATSPRADSNTGELFF. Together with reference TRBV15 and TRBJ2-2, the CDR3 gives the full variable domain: DAMVIQNPRYQVTQFGKPVTLSCSQTLNHNVMYWYQQKSSQAPKLLFHYYDKDFNNEADTPDNFQSRRPNTSFCFLDIRSPGLGDTAMYLCATSPRADSNTGELFFGEGSRLTVL.

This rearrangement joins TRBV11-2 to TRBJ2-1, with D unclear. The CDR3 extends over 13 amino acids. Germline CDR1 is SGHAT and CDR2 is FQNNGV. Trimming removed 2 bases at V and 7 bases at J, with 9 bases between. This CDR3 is CASSLQAGNEQFF. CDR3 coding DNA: TGTGCCAGCAGCTTACAGGCAGGTAATGAGCAGTTCTTC.

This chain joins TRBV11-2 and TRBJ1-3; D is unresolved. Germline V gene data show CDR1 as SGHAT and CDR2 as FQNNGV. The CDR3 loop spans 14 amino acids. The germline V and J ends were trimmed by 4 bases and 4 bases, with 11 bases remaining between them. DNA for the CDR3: TGTGCCAGCAGCTCTCCGGCGGGGGGAAACACCATATATTTT. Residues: CASSSPAGGNTIYF.

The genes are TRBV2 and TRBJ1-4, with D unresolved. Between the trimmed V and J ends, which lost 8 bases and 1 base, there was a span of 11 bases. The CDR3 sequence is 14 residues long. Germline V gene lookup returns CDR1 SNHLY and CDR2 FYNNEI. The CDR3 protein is CASDREGTNEKLFF. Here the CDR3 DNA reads TGTGCCAGCGATCGGGAGGGAACTAATGAAAAACTGTTTTTT.

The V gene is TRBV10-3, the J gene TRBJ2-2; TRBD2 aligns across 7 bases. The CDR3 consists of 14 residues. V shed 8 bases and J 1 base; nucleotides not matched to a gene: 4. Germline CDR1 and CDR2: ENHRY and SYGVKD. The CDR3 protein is CAIGGGMNTGELFF. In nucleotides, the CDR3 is TGTGCCATCGGGGGAGGGATGAACACCGGGGAGCTGTTTTTT.

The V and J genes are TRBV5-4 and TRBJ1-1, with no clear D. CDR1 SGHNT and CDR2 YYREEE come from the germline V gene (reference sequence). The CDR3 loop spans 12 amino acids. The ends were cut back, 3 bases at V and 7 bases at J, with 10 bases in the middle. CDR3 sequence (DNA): TGTGCCAGCAGCTATAAGAGAAATGAAGCTTTCTTT. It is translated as CASSYKRNEAFF.

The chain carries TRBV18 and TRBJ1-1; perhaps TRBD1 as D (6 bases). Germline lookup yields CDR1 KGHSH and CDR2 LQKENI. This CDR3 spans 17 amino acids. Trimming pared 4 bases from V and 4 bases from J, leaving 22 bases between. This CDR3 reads CASSQVLWGRERTEAFF. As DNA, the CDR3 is TGTGCCAGCTCACAAGTCTTGTGGGGGCGGGAGCGCACTGAAGCTTTCTTT.

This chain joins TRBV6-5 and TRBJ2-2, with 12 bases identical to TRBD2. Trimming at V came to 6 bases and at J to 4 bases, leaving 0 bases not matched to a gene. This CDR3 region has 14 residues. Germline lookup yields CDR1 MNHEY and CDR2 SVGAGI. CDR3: CASRTSGSTGELFF. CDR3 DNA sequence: TGTGCCAGCAGGACTAGCGGGAGCACCGGGGAGCTGTTTTTT.

CDR3 DNA sequence: TGCAGTGCTAGTCGCGCGTCTTCACCCCTCCACTTT. Protein: CSASRASSPLHF. The chain carries TRBV20-1 and TRBJ1-6; D unresolved. V shed 3 bases and J shed 9 bases, with 9 bases lying between them. There are 12 residues in the CDR3. CDR1 is DFQATT and CDR2 is SNEGSKA in the germline V gene (reference sequence).